This entry lists 20 T cell receptor beta chains sequenced from one sample in a study of T cell clones after liver transplantation. The assay was immunoSEQ multiplex PCR, and TCRdb's table has in-frame clones only and misses some. The sample holds tens of thousands of clones, approximately 80% seen once. The sample in question was CD4+ T cells from blood, obtained 12 months after liver transplant. Receptors were obtained from a human patient who received a liver transplant. Some T cells may possibly be graft donor cells.

This chain links TRBV5-1 with TRBJ2-7, with 8 positions matching TRBD1. The germline gives CDR1 SGHRS, CDR2 YFSETQ. This CDR3 comprises 15 residues. J was trimmed by 1 base and V by 3 bases; bases with no gene match: 6. The CDR3 DNA reads as TGCGCCAGCAGCTCCGGACAGGGCAAGTCCTACGAGCAGTACTTC. This encodes CASSSGQGKSYEQYF.

The chain couples TRBV18 to TRBJ1-2; the D gene is possibly TRBD1 (5 bases). The CDR3 spans 15 residues. CDR1 is KGHSH, CDR2 LQKENI, per germline. The V end lost 4 bases, the J end lost 4 bases, and 16 bases lay between the germline ends. The CDR3 spells CASSLYRDDAYGYTF. DNA of the CDR3: TGTGCCAGCTCACTTTACCGGGACGACGCCTATGGCTACACCTTC.

The V and J genes are TRBV19 and TRBJ1-1; D gene unclear. Germline V lookup: CDR1 LNHDA, CDR2 SQIVND (reference sequence). Trimming removed 5 bases at V and 6 bases at J, with 16 bases between. The CDR3 extends over 14 amino acids. The DNA for the CDR3 is TGTGCCAGTAGTTTCCACGATCGGGTTGCTGAAGCTTTCTTT. Amino acid sequence: CASSFHDRVAEAFF. The variable domain in full, completed from reference TRBV19 and TRBJ1-1, reads DGGITQSPKYLFRKEGQNVTLSCEQNLNHDAMYWYRQDPGQGLRLIYYSQIVNDFQKGDIAEGYSVSREKKESFPLTVTSAQKNPTAFYLCASSFHDRVAEAFFGQGTRLTVV.

The chain uses TRBV5-6 and TRBJ2-7; TRBD1 is a possible D gene (5 bases). The CDR3 length is 13 residues. The V and J ends lost 0 bases and 5 bases respectively, with 9 bases between them. CDR1 SGHDT and CDR2 YYEEEE come from the germline V gene. The CDR3 DNA is TGTGCCAGCAGCTTGGGACGACAGAACGAGCAGTACTTC. Amino acids: CASSLGRQNEQYF.

The J gene is TRBJ2-3, the V gene TRBV6-1; D might be TRBD1 (6 bases). The germline V gene has CDR1 MNHNS and CDR2 SASEGT. The CDR3 has 13 amino acids. The V end was cut by 4 bases, the J end by 7 bases, with 12 bases between. The CDR3 DNA is TGTGCCAGCAGTGCAGAGACAGGATATACGCAGTATTTT. Translation: CASSAETGYTQYF.

The chain combines TRBV13 with TRBJ2-3; D is uncertain. In germline, CDR1 is PRHDT, CDR2 FYEKMQ (reference sequence). The CDR3 has 14 amino acids. V lost 1 base and J lost 4, with 9 bases in between. CDR3 region: CASSLVASADTQYF. The CDR3 coding sequence is TGTGCCAGCAGCTTAGTGGCATCTGCAGATACGCAGTATTTT.

This clone has only a few counts. The chain carries TRBV29-1 and TRBJ2-7; TRBD1 matches at 7 bases. The germline gives CDR1 SQVTM, CDR2 ANQGSEA. The CDR3 consists of 11 residues. V dropped 7 bases and J dropped 3; count of bases not matched to a gene: 3. The chain's CDR3 is CSAGDSYEQYF. The CDR3 region has the DNA TGCAGCGCCGGGGACAGCTACGAGCAGTACTTC.

In this sample, this clone turned up once. The V gene is TRBV28, the J gene TRBJ2-1, with D uncertain. This CDR3 region has 12 residues. Per the germline V gene, CDR1 is MDHEN and CDR2 is SYDVKM. Trimming took 6 bases from V and 4 from J, leaving 7 bases between them. Here the CDR3 reads CASSQIYNEQFF. The CDR3 DNA reads as TGTGCCAGCAGCCAGATATACAATGAGCAGTTCTTC.

V gene TRBV7-2 combines with J gene TRBJ1-1, with D unresolved. V lost 5 bases to trimming and J lost 5 bases, with 12 bases between them. The germline V gene encodes CDR1 SGHTA and CDR2 FQGNSA. The CDR3 sequence is 13 residues long. The CDR3 DNA is TGTGCCAGCAGCCTCCGGCAGACAACTGAAGCTTTCTTT. Translating gives CASSLRQTTEAFF. The whole variable domain, remainder taken from reference TRBV7-2 and TRBJ1-1, is GAGVSQSPSNKVTEKGKDVELRCDPISGHTALYWYRQSLGQGLEFLIYFQGNSAPDKSGLPSDRFSAERTGGSVSTLTIQRTQQEDSAVYLCASSLRQTTEAFFGQGTRLTVV.

The chain employs TRBV28 and TRBJ1-1, with 8 bases lining up with TRBD1. The germline gives CDR1 MDHEN, CDR2 SYDVKM. This CDR3 has 15 amino acids. The V segment lost 6 bases and the J segment 3 bases; nucleotides outside the gene matches: 9. The CDR3 reads CASSYPGGRDTEAFF. The DNA for the CDR3 is TGTGCCAGCAGCTACCCAGGGGGCAGGGACACTGAAGCTTTCTTT.

The rearrangement joins TRBV13 to TRBJ1-6; the D is unclear. V shed 3 bases and J shed 8 bases, with 11 bases lying between them. Germline-derived CDR1 and CDR2 are PRHDT and FYEKMQ (reference sequence). There are 14 residues in the CDR3. CDR3 nucleotide sequence: TGTGCCAGCAGCTTCAGGTTCGCTGATTCACCCCTCCACTTT. Translation: CASSFRFADSPLHF.

This sequence joins TRBV29-1 and TRBJ2-7; the D is unclear. Deletions cut 6 bases from V and 0 bases from J, with 12 bases between. Germline values: CDR1 SQVTM, CDR2 ANQGSEA. This CDR3 spans 13 amino acids. CDR3 in amino acids: CSVRFFSSYEQYF. The DNA for the CDR3 is TGCAGCGTCCGGTTCTTTAGCTCCTACGAGCAGTACTTC.

The chain recombines TRBV11-2 with TRBJ2-7, with D perhaps matching TRBD2 (6 bases). Trimming pared 8 bases from V and 1 base from J, leaving 12 bases between. This CDR3 is 13 amino acids long. Germline CDR1 and CDR2: SGHAT and FQNNGV. The CDR3: CASRDWISYEQYF. The CDR3 region has the DNA TGTGCCAGCCGGGACTGGATATCCTACGAGCAGTACTTC.

The genes are TRBV9 and TRBJ1-3, with D maybe TRBD1 (5 bases). Germline V CDR1 and CDR2: SGDLS, YYNGEE. CDR3 size: 15 residues. V lost 4 bases and J 2 bases, leaving 13 bases between the germline ends. The CDR3 nucleotides read TGTGCCAGCAGCCCGCTCAGGGAGACTGGAAACACCATATATTTT. This sequence encodes CASSPLRETGNTIYF.

Note on this clone: At the DNA level, this CDR3 is encoded by other sequences in the same sample as well. This sequence joins TRBV28 and TRBJ1-1; D unresolved. Germline loops: CDR1 MDHEN, CDR2 SYDVKM. The CDR3 is 12 amino acids. V dropped 6 bases and J dropped 3 bases, with 8 bases sitting between them. CDR3 loop: CASSLGYTEAFF. As DNA, the CDR3 is TGTGCCAGCAGCCTAGGTTACACTGAAGCTTTCTTT.

V gene TRBV6-1 combines with J gene TRBJ1-1; no definite D call. The CDR3 totals 11 residues. Germline CDR1 MNHNS, CDR2 SASEGT. The V and J ends lost 7 bases and 4 bases respectively, with 7 bases between them. The CDR3 spells CASTDLTEAFF. The CDR3 nucleotides are TGTGCCAGCACAGACCTCACTGAAGCTTTCTTT.

The rearrangement links TRBV4-3 to TRBJ1-1; possibly TRBD1 for D (5 bases). This CDR3 is built from 19 residues. Germline CDR1 and CDR2: LGHNA and YSLEER. Trimming took off 0 bases at V and 6 bases at J, with 26 bases between the two ends. CDR3 loop: CASSQEILPIDRGWAEAFF. As DNA, the CDR3 is TGCGCCAGCAGCCAAGAAATTCTACCGATAGACAGAGGTTGGGCTGAAGCTTTCTTT.

The J gene is TRBJ2-3, the V gene TRBV14; 7 nucleotides match TRBD1. V dropped 3 bases and J dropped 8; count of bases not matched to a gene: 2. Germline V gene sequence: CDR1 SGHDN, CDR2 FVKESK. The CDR3 spans 12 residues. CDR3 in amino acids: CASSQAGGTQYF. DNA of the CDR3: TGTGCCAGCAGCCAGGCAGGGGGTACGCAGTATTTT.

V and J are TRBV5-4 and TRBJ2-1, with 9 bases lining up with TRBD1. There are 15 residues in the CDR3. The junction had 7 bases not matched to a gene; V was cut back by 4 bases and J by 5 bases. Germline CDR1 reads SGHNT; CDR2 reads YYREEE (reference sequence). In DNA, the CDR3 is TGTGCCAGCAGCCAACCCGGGACAGGGCACAATGAGCAGTTCTTC. The encoded protein is CASSQPGTGHNEQFF. Using reference TRBV5-4 and TRBJ2-1 for the parts outside the CDR3, the full variable domain is ETGVTQSPTHLIKTRGQQVTLRCSSQSGHNTVSWYQQALGQGPQFIFQYYREEENGRGNFPPRFSGLQFPNYSSELNVNALELDDSALYLCASSQPGTGHNEQFFGPGTRLTVL.

This clone occurred once. The chain couples TRBV6-1 to TRBJ1-1; 12 nucleotides match TRBD1. Looked up from germline, CDR1 is MNHNS and CDR2 is SASEGT. This CDR3 has 17 residues. J gave up 1 base and V 3 bases, and 6 bases lay outside the gene matches. The DNA of the CDR3 is TGTGCCAGCAGTGACGCCGGGACAGGGGGCAAGAACACTGAAGCTTTCTTT. Encoded protein: CASSDAGTGGKNTEAFF.